This T cell receptor beta chain is drawn from a study of T cell changes during pregnancy in multiple sclerosis. This clone was recorded a few times. The CDR3 covers 16 residues. The V and J ends lost 1 base and 1 base respectively, with 11 bases between them. CDR1 and CDR2 from the germline V gene are SGHVS and FQNEAQ. Measured with immunoSEQ multiplex PCR; TCRdb has only the in-frame clones, and not every one. The data hold about 68,000 clones, with approximately 90% observed a single time. V usage is TRBV7-8 and J usage is TRBJ1-5; D is uncertain. The clonotype originates from a female donor with multiple sclerosis, enrolled in a pregnancy study. The material was peripheral blood, obtained in the third trimester of pregnancy. DNA for the CDR3: TGTGCCAGCAGCTTAGTCGGTCCCGGGAGCAATCAGCCCCAGCATTTT. Translated: CASSLVGPGSNQPQHF.